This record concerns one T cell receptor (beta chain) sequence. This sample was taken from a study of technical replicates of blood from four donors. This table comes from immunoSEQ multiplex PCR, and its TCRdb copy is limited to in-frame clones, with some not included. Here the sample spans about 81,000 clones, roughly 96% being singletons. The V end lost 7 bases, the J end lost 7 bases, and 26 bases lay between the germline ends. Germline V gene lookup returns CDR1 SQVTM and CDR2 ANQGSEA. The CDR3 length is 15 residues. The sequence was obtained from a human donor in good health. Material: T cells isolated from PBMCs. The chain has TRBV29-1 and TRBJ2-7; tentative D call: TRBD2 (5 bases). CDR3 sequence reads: CSALEGQRGIPEQYF. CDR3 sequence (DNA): TGCAGCGCACTAGAAGGGCAGAGAGGAATTCCTGAGCAGTACTTC.